At least ten counts were recorded for the clone carrying this TCR beta chain. Its antigen is not identified. From germline, CDR1 is LGHNA and CDR2 YSLEER. The CDR3 has 15 amino acids. The V and J ends lost 0 bases and 8 bases respectively, with 13 bases between them. The data were obtained in a study of T cells after yellow fever vaccination. Points from the study as a whole: Subsequent to the booster, the majority of primary-vaccination clones reappeared (roughly 97% CD4, about 90% CD8).

One entry per CDR3 protein, called by TCRdb with MiXCR from the 5' RACE reads. Among 250,000 to 300,000 distinct CDR3 sequences listed, roughly 5% were seen once. V is TRBV4-3 and J is TRBJ1-4; tentatively, D is TRBD1 (5 bases). The source material was CD4+ T cells sorted from PBMCs, sampled on the day of the yellow fever booster vaccination. The TCR sequence derives from a man between 18 and 29 years old who received the YFV17D yellow fever vaccine. CDR3 nucleotides: TGCGCCAGCAGCCAAGATCGGGGGAATCGCGAAAAACTGTTTTTT. Translated: CASSQDRGNREKLFF.